This T cell receptor (beta chain) was sequenced in a study of cytomegalovirus exposure and HLA in healthy donors. Findings and limits, study-wide: Analysis was carried out at a later point, and it linked a missense DCLRE1C variant to TCR beta V- and J-gene trimming. A later analysis showed HLA-associated TCR beta chains outstripping equally common others in clonal expansion. In most subjects, TCR beta sequences reportedly gave accurate predictions of HLA-A and HLA-B alleles.

This PCR relied on a set of 60 Vbeta primers and 13 Jbeta primers. Authors' processing steps: An analysis performed later counted roughly 80 million unique TCR beta chains (roughly 11 million of them shared). Data came from immunoSEQ multiplex PCR; TCRdb stores just in-frame clones and leaves some out. That table supplies the V and J calls and clone size; D and trimming were determined from the DNA. The repertoire holds over 70,000 clones, about 80% seen once, with 20% to 25% in the top ten. This clone is labeled as medium-sized. Antigen specificity is unknown. Looked up from germline, CDR1 is LGHNA and CDR2 is YNFKEQ. The ends were cut back, 3 bases at V and 7 bases at J, with 15 bases in the middle. The CDR3 has 14 amino acids.

The rearrangement links TRBV4-2 to TRBJ1-1; D might be TRBD1 (5 bases). Sequencing used PBMCs. This TCR was sampled from a woman between 45 and 60 years old in good health and CMV-seropositive. This CDR3 reads CASSQNQGGGEAFF. DNA for the CDR3: TGTGCCAGCAGCCAGAATCAGGGCGGTGGTGAAGCTTTCTTT.